One sample yielded the 14 T cell receptor beta chains listed below, sequenced in a study of T cell repertoires in cytomegalovirus infection. From the reads, TCRdb called clonotypes with MiXCR, one entry per CDR3 protein. The table records nearly 700,000 distinct CDR3 sequences, roughly 30% of them present only once. No antigens are known for them. The sample consisted of cultured PBMCs, taken from culture after CMV antigen stimulation. The origin of the receptors is a human donor in good health (CMV status not recorded). Some clones in this sample may be carry-over from other donors' samples.

The rearrangement joins TRBV4-1 to TRBJ1-6, with D possibly TRBD1 on 5 matching bases. V was clipped by 0 bases and J by 7 bases, with 10 bases between them. The CDR3 is 15 residues long. Germline V gene lookup returns CDR1 MGHRA and CDR2 YSYEKL. CDR3 in amino acids: CASSQEGDPNSPLHF. The CDR3, as DNA: TGCGCCAGCAGCCAAGAGGGGGACCCCAATTCACCCCTCCACTTT.

In this sample, this clonotype turned up a few times. CDR3 nucleotides: TGTGCCAGCAGTCATCGGACTAGCGGGGGCCCGTTTTCCGAGCAGTACTTC. This translates into CASSHRTSGGPFSEQYF. The gene calls are TRBV27 and TRBJ2-7; 13 bases align to TRBD2. V gave up 5 bases and J gave up 6 bases; unmatched junction bases: 13. Germline values: CDR1 MNHEY, CDR2 SMNVEV (reference sequence). The CDR3 has 17 residues.

The chain is built from TRBV4-1 and TRBJ2-3, with D unresolved. The CDR3 has 14 amino acids. The V end lost 3 bases, the J end lost 2 bases, and 9 bases lay between the germline ends. Germline CDR1 reads MGHRA; CDR2 reads YSYEKL. The CDR3 protein is CASSQSINTDTQYF. Written as DNA, the CDR3 is TGCGCCAGCAGCCAGTCTATAAACACAGATACGCAGTATTTT.

This clonotype was found a few times. This sequence joins TRBV7-6 and TRBJ1-5, with D possibly being TRBD1 (5 bases). CDR1 SGHVS and CDR2 FNYEAQ come from the germline V gene. This CDR3 region has 15 residues. V was shortened by 4 bases and J by 4 bases, with 14 bases between the two germline ends. The CDR3 loop is CASSSSAGLNQPQHF. CDR3 nucleotide sequence: TGTGCCAGCAGCTCCTCCGCAGGGTTAAATCAGCCCCAGCATTTT.

V gene TRBV7-8 combines with J gene TRBJ2-7; the D call may be TRBD1 or TRBD2 (5 bases each). The CDR3 extends over 13 amino acids. Trimming shortened V by 3 bases and J by 7 bases, and 13 bases separated the two germline ends. Germline V gives CDR1 SGHVS, CDR2 FQNEAQ. The CDR3, as DNA: TGTGCCAGCAGCTTGGGGGTAGGTTCGGAGCAGTACTTC. Translating gives CASSLGVGSEQYF.

A single count supports this clonotype. This chain joins TRBV2 and TRBJ1-2; D gene unclear. Germline V gene data show CDR1 as SNHLY and CDR2 as FYNNEI. The CDR3 extends over 17 amino acids. V was clipped by 4 bases and J by 7 bases, with 25 bases between them. This CDR3 reads CASSGNLLARRIPGYTF. CDR3 DNA: TGTGCCAGCAGTGGAAATTTATTGGCTCGTAGGATCCCTGGCTACACCTTC.

The genes are TRBV10-2 and TRBJ2-3; D is ambiguous. In germline, CDR1 is WSHSY, CDR2 SAAADI. This CDR3 comprises 11 residues. Trimming took off 5 bases at V and 10 bases at J, with 10 bases between the two ends. CDR3 bases: TGCGCCAGCAGTAAAGGTCAAGCGCAGTATTTT. Translation gives CASSKGQAQYF.

The rearrangement uses TRBV6-1 and TRBJ1-3, with D possibly TRBD1 on 5 matching bases. CDR3 size: 15 residues. From germline, CDR1 is MNHNS and CDR2 SASEGT. Deletions cut 2 bases from V and 2 bases from J, with 10 bases between. CDR3 bases: TGTGCCAGCAGTGAATTTGGACACCCTGGAAACACCATATATTTT. Residues: CASSEFGHPGNTIYF.

This clonotype was recorded many times. The chain couples TRBV7-2 to TRBJ2-7; 9 bases agree with TRBD2. The CDR3 totals 15 residues. Germline V gene lookup returns CDR1 SGHTA and CDR2 FQGNSA. J gave up 2 bases and V 4 bases, and 6 bases lay outside the gene matches. DNA for the CDR3: TGTGCCAGCAGCTGGAGCGGGGGGCTCACCTACGAGCAGTACTTC. It encodes CASSWSGGLTYEQYF.

This clonotype was counted between two and nine times. The gene calls are TRBV27 and TRBJ2-3, with D possibly matching TRBD1 (5 bases). The CDR3 totals 15 residues. With 2 bases removed from V and 4 bases from J, the gap between germline ends came to 13 bases. Germline CDR1 and CDR2: MNHEY and SMNVEV (reference sequence). The DNA for the CDR3 is TGTGCCAGCAGTTTAAGGGGCCCCTCCGCAGATACGCAGTATTTT. Protein: CASSLRGPSADTQYF.

There are a few counts of this clonotype. V is TRBV20-1 and J is TRBJ2-5, with D perhaps matching TRBD2 (7 bases). V was pared by 5 bases and J by 4 bases, with 14 bases between. This CDR3 spans 13 amino acids. The V gene's germline CDR1 is DFQATT and CDR2 SNEGSKA (reference sequence). The CDR3: CSALGLGGETQYF. In nucleotides, the CDR3 is TGCAGTGCTTTAGGACTAGGGGGAGAGACCCAGTACTTC.

This clonotype has just a few counts. The gene calls are TRBV12-3 or TRBV12-4 and TRBJ1-4; a weak D match, TRBD1 (6 bases). The ends were cut back, 2 bases at V and 12 bases at J, with 22 bases in the middle. The CDR3 runs to 16 residues. The CDR3 reads CASSLYPAREGGELFF. Written as DNA, the CDR3 is TGTGCCAGCAGTTTATACCCCGCCCGAGAAGGGGGGGAACTGTTTTTT.

The J gene is TRBJ2-1, the V gene TRBV4-2, with a weak D call TRBD2 (7 bases). V lost 3 bases and J lost 5, with 17 bases in between. The CDR3 contains 16 residues. CDR1 is LGHNA and CDR2 is YNFKEQ in the germline V gene. CDR3 sequence reads: CASSQLGGGVNNEQFF. The CDR3 DNA follows: TGTGCCAGCAGCCAGCTAGGGGGAGGGGTGAACAATGAGCAGTTCTTC.

The V gene is TRBV6-8, the J gene TRBJ1-2; D unclear. With 6 bases removed from V and 1 base from J, the gap between germline ends came to 12 bases. In germline, CDR1 is MNHGY, CDR2 SAAAGT. The CDR3 has 14 amino acids. CDR3 nucleotides: TGTGCCAGCAGGCCGCATATCGTTAACTATGGCTACACCTTC. Its protein is CASRPHIVNYGYTF.